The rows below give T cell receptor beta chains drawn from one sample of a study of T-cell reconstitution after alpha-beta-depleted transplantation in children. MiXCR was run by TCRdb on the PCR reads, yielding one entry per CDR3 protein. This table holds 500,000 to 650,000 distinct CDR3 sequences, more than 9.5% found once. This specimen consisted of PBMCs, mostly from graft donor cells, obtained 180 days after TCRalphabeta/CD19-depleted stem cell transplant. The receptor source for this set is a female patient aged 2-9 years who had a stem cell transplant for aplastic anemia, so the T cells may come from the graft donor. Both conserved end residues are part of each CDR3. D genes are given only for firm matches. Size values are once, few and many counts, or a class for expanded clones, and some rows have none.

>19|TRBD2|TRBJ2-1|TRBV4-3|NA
CASSQERSLAVGSYNEQFF
TGCGCCAGCAGCCAAGAGAGGAGTCTAGCGGTAGGATCCTACAATGAGCAGTTCTTC
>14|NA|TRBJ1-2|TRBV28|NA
CASRVGQSLGGYTF
TGTGCCAGCAGAGTAGGACAGTCCTTGGGTGGCTACACCTTC
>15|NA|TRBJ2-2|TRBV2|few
CASSEDLGGTGELFF
TGTGCCAGCAGTGAAGACTTGGGAGGCACCGGGGAGCTGTTTTTT
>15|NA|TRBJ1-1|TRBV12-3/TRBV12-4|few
CASSFVGTGSTEAFF
TGTGCCAGCAGTTTTGTAGGAACAGGGTCGACCGAAGCTTTCTTT
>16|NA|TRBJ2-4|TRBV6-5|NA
CASSYDGGEDKNIQYF
TGTGCCAGCAGTTACGATGGTGGTGAGGACAAAAACATTCAGTACTTC
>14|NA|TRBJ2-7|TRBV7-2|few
CASSPQGGSYEQYF
TGTGCCAGCAGCCCCCAGGGGGGGAGCTACGAGCAGTACTTC
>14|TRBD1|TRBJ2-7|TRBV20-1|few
CSAPGQALSYEQYF
TGCAGTGCGCCAGGACAGGCCTTATCCTACGAGCAGTACTTC
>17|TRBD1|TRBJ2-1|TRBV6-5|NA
CASSYVPGQFAYNEQFF
TGTGCCAGCAGTTACGTGCCGGGACAGTTCGCCTACAATGAGCAGTTCTTC
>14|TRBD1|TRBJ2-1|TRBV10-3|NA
CAIRGQGRYNEQFF
TGTGCCATCAGGGGACAGGGTCGGTACAATGAGCAGTTCTTC
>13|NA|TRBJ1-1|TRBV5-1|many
CASSLEVNTEAFF
TGCGCCAGCAGCTTGGAGGTGAACACTGAAGCTTTCTTT
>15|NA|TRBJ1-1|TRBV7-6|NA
CASSQIHSLNTEAFF
TGTGCCAGCAGCCAAATACATTCCTTGAACACTGAAGCTTTCTTT